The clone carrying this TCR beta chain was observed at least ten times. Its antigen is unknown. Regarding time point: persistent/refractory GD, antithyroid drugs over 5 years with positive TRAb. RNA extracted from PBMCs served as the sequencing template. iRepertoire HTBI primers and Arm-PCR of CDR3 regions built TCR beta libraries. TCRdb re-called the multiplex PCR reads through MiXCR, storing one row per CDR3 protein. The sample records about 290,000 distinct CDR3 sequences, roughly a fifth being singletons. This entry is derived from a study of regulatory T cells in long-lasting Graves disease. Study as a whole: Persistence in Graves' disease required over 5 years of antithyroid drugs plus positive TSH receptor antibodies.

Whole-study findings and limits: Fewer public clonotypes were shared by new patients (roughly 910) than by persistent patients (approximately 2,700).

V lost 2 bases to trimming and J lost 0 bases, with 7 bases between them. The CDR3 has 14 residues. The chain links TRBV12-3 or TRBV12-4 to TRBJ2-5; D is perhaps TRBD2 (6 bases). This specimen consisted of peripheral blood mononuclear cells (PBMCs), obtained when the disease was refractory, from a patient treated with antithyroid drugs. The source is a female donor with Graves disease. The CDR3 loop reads CASSLWGDQETQYF. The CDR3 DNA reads TGTGCCAGCAGTTTATGGGGGGACCAAGAGACCCAGTACTTC.